Listed here is a single TCR beta chain. Replicate PCRs from sorted subsets contained roughly 200 ng DNA, which is around 30,000 T cell genomes. Sequencing used immunoSEQ multiplex PCR; TCRdb keeps in-frame clones, though not all of them. Altogether 2 million to 3 million clones are present, more than 90% being singletons, with the ten largest covering around 0.15%. Germline assignment: CDR1 SGDLS and CDR2 YYNGEE. V trimming: 0 bases; J trimming: 2 bases; junction bases outside the gene matches: 4. The CDR3 consists of 15 residues. The sample is drawn from a study of shared clonotypes between healthy human individuals. The CD4+ fraction was divided into a CD45RA+ naive subset and a CD45RA-negative memory subset.

This receptor was identified in a man younger than 35 in good health. The rearrangement links TRBV9 to TRBJ1-2; 7 bases agree with TRBD1. The sequencing sample was made of naive CD4+ T cells sorted from blood. Documented subset: CD45RA+ positively selected. The CDR3 DNA reads as TGTGCCAGCAGCGTAGGGGACAGCCAAAACTATGGCTACACCTTC. Translated, it gives CASSVGDSQNYGYTF.